Ten or more counts support the clone carrying this T cell receptor beta chain. This entry comes from a study of early T cells in non-severe SARS-CoV-2 infection. TCRdb itself ran the 5' RACE reads through MiXCR, one entry per CDR3 protein. The data show tens of thousands of distinct CDR3 sequences, around 4.5% seen once. The receptor was derived from an adult who was a healthcare worker with PCR-confirmed SARS-CoV-2 infection or an uninfected control (not recorded which). Sequences were derived from whole blood, sampled at baseline.

CDR3 in amino acids: CASSQDLGTDTQYF. CDR3 bases: TGTGCCAGCAGCCAAGATCTGGGCACAGATACGCAGTATTTT. The gene calls are TRBV3-1 and TRBJ2-3, with unresolved D. With 0 bases removed from V and 1 base from J, the gap between germline ends came to 5 bases. This CDR3 has 14 amino acids. CDR1 LGHDT and CDR2 YNNKEL come from the germline V gene (reference sequence).